This T cell receptor beta chain was recorded in a study of cytomegalovirus exposure and HLA in healthy donors (dated by TCRdb to 2016 to 2017). For context, the study as a whole: An earlier analysis of a few hundred of the donors reported about 260 Gb of sequence data and 95 million to 140 million unique TCR beta sequences obtained from some 170 million T cells. The study used immunosequencing to profile the T cell repertoires of some 600 subjects and linked those repertoires to cytomegalovirus serostatus. In the later analysis, no new phenotypic data were used to find candidate immune exposures; instead, reliance was placed on TCR beta sequences and their occurrence across donors. Of the approximately 400 genotyped donors, 81% were placed in the genetic ancestry cluster associated with self-reported Caucasian donors. The study aimed to test whether cataloging public T cell receptors could reveal signatures of past pathogen exposure. A later genetic analysis took genome-wide SNP genotypes for about 65% of the 666 donors and used that subset as a discovery cohort. Because of strong linkage in the cohort, 4 to 6 DR-DQ haplotypes were treated as single units for association and clustering. To study patterns of TCR occurrence, a later analysis re-analyzed previously published TCR beta repertoires from 666 donors and added high-resolution HLA genotyping. High-throughput TCR immunosequencing, statistical association of individual TCRs with disease status, and machine learning were combined to predict cytomegalovirus infection status. Typing coverage differed by locus: A, B, C, DRB1 and DQB1 were typed in about 629-640 donors, DQA1 in 522, DPA1 in 606, and DPB1 in around 490. Every discovery cohort repertoire had been produced on one sequencing platform. Among approximately 370 genotyped donors of the cohort, an average of approximately 200,000 unique TCR beta nucleotide sequences was sequenced per donor, of which about 18% were non-productive. Both class I and class II loci were covered by HLA typing, at four-digit resolution. Donor age, sex, ethnicity and CMV serostatus were compiled together with the repertoire data. Approximately 300 gigabases of sequencing data and 75 million to 85 million unique TCR sequences made up an early release that covered nearly 650 HLA-typed donors. In addition to the first cohort of about 650 subjects, a separate validation cohort of approximately 130 different subjects was used. An earlier analysis of 587 of the donors applied high-throughput TCR beta sequencing to assess whether each TCR beta V gene segment acted as functional or pseudogenic. The full study reports these points: The study listed 150 to 200 TCR beta chains as associated with cytomegalovirus. It was suggested by the authors that the approach could potentially be generalized to other disease states and immunological phenotypes. In vitro tests confirmed that a few of the cytomegalovirus-associated TCR beta chains recognize cytomegalovirus antigens. Because counts were too low, fewer than 20 rarely observed V segments, including chromosome 9 orphons, were excluded from the earlier analysis of around 640 of the donors. In a later analysis, HLA-associated TCR beta chains showed more clonal expansion and lower generation probabilities than non-associated chains that were equally common. HLA typing was unavailable for some donors at each locus, so association tests used only the typed subset. Presence/absence analyses assumed roughly uniform sequencing depth across donors, an assumption that may not hold. The cohort was sequenced for TCR beta chains only, and without alpha or paired-chain data the features that could be detected were limited. According to a later analysis, TCR association rates differed among HLA loci, with DRB1 alleles showing the most associated TCRs and HLA-C alleles showing the fewest. Correlated functional status among segregating V segments might be attributable to linkage disequilibrium, but an unknown experimental factor could not be ruled out. Specific HLA alleles were associated with some 15,000 TCR beta sequences at a false discovery rate of 0.05 in a later analysis. Most TCR sequences were seen in very few donors, while some public TCRs were found in many individuals. Most CMV-associated TCR beta chains appeared to be HLA-restricted in a later analysis, and the HLA associations seemed to be driven largely by CMV exposure. The classifier was reported to diagnose cytomegalovirus status with high specificity and sensitivity in both the original and validation cohorts. A further reported finding was that TCR beta sequences accurately predicted the HLA-A and HLA-B alleles for most subjects in the first cohort. A later genetic analysis associated a missense DCLRE1C variant with V-gene and J-gene trimming of TCR beta chains, and an independent cohort replicated the association. A cluster of highly shared sequence variants was judged likely to represent a technical artifact of the sequencing pipeline. A later analysis reported that several top co-occurrence clusters appeared linked to parvovirus B19, influenza, CMV and Epstein-Barr virus. In an earlier analysis of approximately 590 of the donors, most TCR beta V segments appeared in productive rearrangements about 87% or about 30% of the time, broadly matching IMGT annotations. Strong co-occurrence of HLA alleles, especially DR and DQ, made assigning TCR associations to individual alleles difficult. The 87-base-pair reads could not distinguish some IMGT-functional V segments, including TRBV6-2 and TRBV6-3, so those segments were excluded. For the cohort, immune exposure information was limited to CMV serostatus. Compared with the roughly 710-donor mean, donors in an Asian-associated ancestry cluster had fewer N-insertions in productive TCRs, according to a later genetic analysis.

To prepare the library, the immunoSEQ multiplex PCR assay was applied. For the multiplex PCR, a mixture combining 60 forward primers for TCR Vbeta segments and 13 reverse primers for TCR Jbeta segments was used. Amplification of the CDR3 region of rearranged TCR beta genes was performed with a multiplex PCR assay on genomic DNA. The Illumina HiSeq System was used to sequence the amplified TCR beta libraries as 87-base-pair reads. The authors' pipeline ran thus. A later analysis tallied 75 million to 95 million unique TCR beta chains across the 600 to 700 repertoires, and around 12 million of those chains were shared by two or more donors. Raw reads were error-corrected and collapsed into unique sequences by a nearest-neighbor algorithm in which closely related sequences were merged to remove PCR and sequencing errors. Alignment of CDR3 sequences to IMGT reference sequences was used to assign V, D and J gene segments. For a sequence to be retained, a match of at least six nucleotides was required to both a V gene segment and a J gene segment. A rearrangement counted as productive if the CDR3 had no stop codons and remained in frame with V and J, and every other rearrangement counted as non-productive. CDR3 was defined by IMGT convention, running from the second conserved V-encoded cysteine to the conserved J-encoded phenylalanine. The earlier analysis of 587 of the donors excluded sequences that lacked an unambiguous match to a single V gene segment. An earlier analysis of several hundred of the donors called V segments functional above 56.7% productive rearrangements and segregating when the between-donor standard deviation exceeded 5%. To diagnose cytomegalovirus status from the catalog of TCR beta chain sequences, a statistical classification framework was built. In a later analysis, V and J genes were assigned by comparing TCR nucleotide sequences against IMGT/GENE-DB human TR gene sequences. A later analysis assigned CDR3 sequences and most-parsimonious VDJ recombination scenarios with the TCRdist pipeline. In a later analysis, every TCR beta chain was defined by the combination of its CDR3 amino acid sequence and its V-gene family, and reads without a unique V-gene family were dropped. In a later analysis, some 600 highly shared, low-generation-probability nucleotide sequences were removed to address suspected cross-contamination and a sequencing artifact. In a later analysis, a clonal expansion index was calculated for each public chain from normalized within-repertoire ranks of inferred template counts. In a later analysis, generation probabilities were computed with a VDJ recombination model fitted to out-of-frame rearrangements, and the resulting probabilities were checked against IGoR. Hypergeometric tests were used in a later analysis to score TCR-TCR, TCR-HLA and TCR-CMV co-occurrence, with a repertoire-size bias correction applied to the TCR pairs. To estimate false discovery rates, a later analysis permuted the HLA or CMV assignments 20 times. In a later analysis, co-occurring TCRs were grouped using DBSCAN, and TCRdist sequence similarity was added for clustering within HLA-allele-positive subsets. Repertoires with fewer than 30,000 or more than 120,000 public chains, plus five repertoires with anomalous nucleotide sharing, were excluded from co-occurrence clustering. Here the immuneACCESS table is served through TCRdb, limited to in-frame sequences with V and J called. Missing clones are a known gap in these copies; in checked studies unresolved V genes cover under half, and the rest lacks a known reason. Clone size and the V and J calls come from that table; the DNA yielded D and trimming. The sample includes 110,000 or so clones, with around 66% observed a single time. The top ten constitute 7.5% to 9% of the sample.

As concerns this clone: Its specific antigen is unknown. No much larger clone exists at a distance of one base, and base qualities are not known.

The cohort comprised 670 or so healthy bone marrow donors. At the time of sampling, all cohort members were nominally healthy, though unrecorded immune exposures were likely present. The donor tested CMV seropositive and was one of the 289 seropositive cohort members. Every donor gave a peripheral blood sample, and the peripheral blood mononuclear cells from that sample were used for TCR beta sequencing. Genomic DNA extraction from the blood cell samples was performed with the Qiagen DNeasy Blood Extraction Kit. CDR1 MNHNS and CDR2 SASEGT are derived from the germline V gene. From V the trimming removes 5 bases and from J it removes 6 bases, while the gene matches leave 10 bases of the junction unaccounted for. Reading from cysteine to phenylalanine, the CDR3 counts 15 amino acids. The sequence is cut down to CDR3 DNA, 45 bases in frame from base 1.

The rearranged chain carries TRBV6-1 and TRBJ1-5, with 7 middle bases fitting TRBD1. Sequencing was carried out using PBMCs. The source is a man younger than 35 in good health and CMV-seropositive. The DNA is TGTGCCAGCAGTCAGGTTCCAGGGGGAAGTCAGCCCCAGCATTTT. This gives the protein CASSQVPGGSQPQHF.